The 3 T cell receptor beta chains in this list originate from one sample, sequenced in a study of response to subunit inactivated influenza vaccine. TCRdb reprocessed the RT-PCR reads via MiXCR and lists one record per CDR3 protein. The repertoire holds around 490,000 distinct CDR3 sequences, with around 8% as singletons. The sequencing here drew on PBMCs from blood, taken roughly 24 months after vaccination. These receptors were obtained from a man aged 45 to 70 who received an inactivated influenza vaccine.

This clonotype was counted ten times or more. The chain's CDR3 is CASSQEGGSNTEAFF. The CDR3 coding sequence is TGTGCCAGCAGCCAAGAAGGGGGAAGCAACACTGAAGCTTTCTTT. The chain combines TRBV4-2 with TRBJ1-1; D is perhaps TRBD1 (6 bases). V lost 0 bases to trimming and J lost 2 bases, with 10 bases between them. Germline assignment: CDR1 LGHNA and CDR2 YNFKEQ. The CDR3 is 15 residues long.

This clonotype showed up just a few times. The V and J genes are TRBV20-1 and TRBJ2-3; D ambiguous. The CDR3 consists of 14 residues. Trimming cost V 3 bases and J 0 bases, with 10 bases left between them. The germline CDR1 and CDR2 sequences are DFQATT and SNEGSKA (reference sequence). In DNA form, the CDR3 reads TGCAGTGCTAGGGTCGAATCTAGCACAGATACGCAGTATTTT. It codes for CSARVESSTDTQYF.

This clonotype was seen many times. The CDR3 here is CASSAGLVSDNEQFF. For the CDR3, the DNA is TGTGCCAGCAGCGCGGGACTAGTTTCTGACAATGAGCAGTTCTTC. This chain uses TRBV7-9 with TRBJ2-1; 8 bases are shared with TRBD2. The V gene end was trimmed by 5 bases and the J gene end by 5 bases; junction bases not matched to a gene: 8. Germline CDR1 and CDR2: SEHNR and FQNEAQ (reference sequence). The CDR3 runs 15 residues.